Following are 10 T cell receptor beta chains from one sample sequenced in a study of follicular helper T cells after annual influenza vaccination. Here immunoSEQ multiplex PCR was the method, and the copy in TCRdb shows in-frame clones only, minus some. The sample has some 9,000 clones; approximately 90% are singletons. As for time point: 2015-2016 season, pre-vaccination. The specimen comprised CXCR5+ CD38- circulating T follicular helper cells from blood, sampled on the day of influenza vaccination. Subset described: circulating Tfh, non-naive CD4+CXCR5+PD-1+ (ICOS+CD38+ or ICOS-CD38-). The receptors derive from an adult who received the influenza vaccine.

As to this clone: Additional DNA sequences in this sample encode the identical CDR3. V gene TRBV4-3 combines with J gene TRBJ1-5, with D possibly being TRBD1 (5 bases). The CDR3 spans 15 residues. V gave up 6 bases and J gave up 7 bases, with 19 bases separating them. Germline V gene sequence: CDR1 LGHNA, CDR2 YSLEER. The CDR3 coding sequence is TGCGCCAGCAGTCGGGGTCGGGGGATGGGGCAGCCCCAGCATTTT. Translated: CASSRGRGMGQPQHF.

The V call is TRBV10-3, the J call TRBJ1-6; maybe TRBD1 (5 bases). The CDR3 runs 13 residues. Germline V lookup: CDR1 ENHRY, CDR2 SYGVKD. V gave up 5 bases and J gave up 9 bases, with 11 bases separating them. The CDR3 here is CAISRQSSSPLHF. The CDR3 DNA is TGTGCCATCAGTCGACAGAGCAGTTCACCCCTCCACTTT.

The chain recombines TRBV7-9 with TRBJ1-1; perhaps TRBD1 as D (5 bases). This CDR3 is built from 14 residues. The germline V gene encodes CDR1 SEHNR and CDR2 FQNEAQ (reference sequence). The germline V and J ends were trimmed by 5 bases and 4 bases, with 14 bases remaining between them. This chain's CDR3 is CASSPTDIRTEAFF. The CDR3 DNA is TGTGCCAGCAGCCCGACAGACATCCGCACTGAAGCTTTCTTT. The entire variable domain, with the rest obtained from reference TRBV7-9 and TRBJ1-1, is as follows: DTGVSQNPRHKITKRGQNVTFRCDPISEHNRLYWYRQTLGQGPEFLTYFQNEAQLEKSRLLSDRFSAERPKGSFSTLEIQRTEQGDSAMYLCASSPTDIRTEAFFGQGTRLTVV.

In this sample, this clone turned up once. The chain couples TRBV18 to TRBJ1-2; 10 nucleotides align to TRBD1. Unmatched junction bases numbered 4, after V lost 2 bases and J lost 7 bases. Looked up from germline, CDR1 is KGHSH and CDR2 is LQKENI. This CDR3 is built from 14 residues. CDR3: CASSPNGQGVGYTF. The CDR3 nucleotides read TGTGCCAGCTCACCAAATGGACAGGGGGTTGGCTACACCTTC.

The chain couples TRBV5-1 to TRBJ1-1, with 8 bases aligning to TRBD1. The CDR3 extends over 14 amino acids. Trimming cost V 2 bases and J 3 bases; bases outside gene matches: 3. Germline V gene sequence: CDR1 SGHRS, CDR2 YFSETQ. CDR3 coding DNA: TGCGCCAGCAGCTTCTCACAGGGGGACACTGAAGCTTTCTTT. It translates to CASSFSQGDTEAFF.

The CDR3 protein is CASTPVTGSVEQYF. The CDR3 DNA reads TGTGCCAGCACCCCCGTCACAGGGTCGGTCGAGCAGTACTTC. This sequence joins TRBV6-5 and TRBJ2-7; TRBD1 might be the D (6 bases). Trimming took 7 bases from V and 6 from J, leaving 19 bases between them. Per germline, CDR1 MNHEY and CDR2 SVGAGI. The CDR3 length is 14 residues.

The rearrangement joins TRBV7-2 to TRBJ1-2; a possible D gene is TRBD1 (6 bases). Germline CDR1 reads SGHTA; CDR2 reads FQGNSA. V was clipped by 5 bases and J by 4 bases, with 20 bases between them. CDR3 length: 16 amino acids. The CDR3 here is CASSPSGTPSTYGYTF. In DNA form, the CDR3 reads TGTGCCAGCAGCCCCTCCGGGACACCCTCTACCTATGGCTACACCTTC.

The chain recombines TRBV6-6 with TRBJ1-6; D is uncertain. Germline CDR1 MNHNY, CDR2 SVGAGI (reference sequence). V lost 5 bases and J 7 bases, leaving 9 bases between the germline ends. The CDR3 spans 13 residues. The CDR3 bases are TGTGCCAGCAGTCGGGGTGAGAATTCACCCCTCCACTTT. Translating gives CASSRGENSPLHF.

The CDR3 is CSGTTGGNTIYF. CDR3 in DNA: TGCAGCGGGACAACAGGAGGAAACACCATATATTTT. The chain uses TRBV29-1 and TRBJ1-3, with D maybe TRBD1 (5 bases). Between the trimmed V and J ends, which lost 7 bases and 4 bases, there was a span of 11 bases. Germline CDR1 reads SQVTM; CDR2 reads ANQGSEA. There are 12 residues in the CDR3.

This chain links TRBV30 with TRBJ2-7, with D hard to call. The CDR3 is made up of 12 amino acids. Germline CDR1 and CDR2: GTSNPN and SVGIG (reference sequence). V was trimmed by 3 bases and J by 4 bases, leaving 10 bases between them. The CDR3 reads CAWSPRAYEQYF. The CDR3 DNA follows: TGTGCCTGGAGCCCAAGAGCATACGAGCAGTACTTC.